This TCR beta chain appears in the sequencing data of a study of T cells after posttransplantation cyclophosphamide. Findings and limits, study-wide: Donor-recipient repertoire similarity was low at 1-2 months, rising over year one. TRB clonality was highly associated with recipient CMV seropositivity and reactivation. Skin or GI-infiltrating T cells shared few TRB sequences with blood.

The CDR3 runs 15 residues. Trimming left V 1 base short and J 1 base short, with 10 bases between. CDR1 SGHDT and CDR2 YYEEEE come from the germline V gene. This clone has a single count. What it recognizes is unknown. Cells defined as naive were viable CD3+CD4+ or CD3+CD8+ and CCR7+CD45RA+CD45RO-CD95-CD27+CD28+. This related bone marrow graft donor gave peripheral blood on the day of marrow donation. TCRdb's table, derived via immunoSEQ multiplex PCR, lists solely in-frame clones and lacks some. Of around 31,000 clones listed, about 91% are singletons. Sample: naive CD4+ T cells sorted from blood. V is TRBV5-6 and J is TRBJ2-3; no clear D gene. This TCR came from a young man in good health and a related stem cell transplant donor. In nucleotides, the CDR3 is TGTGCCAGCAGCTTGACGGTGCGGCGCACAGATACGCAGTATTTT. Amino acids: CASSLTVRRTDTQYF.